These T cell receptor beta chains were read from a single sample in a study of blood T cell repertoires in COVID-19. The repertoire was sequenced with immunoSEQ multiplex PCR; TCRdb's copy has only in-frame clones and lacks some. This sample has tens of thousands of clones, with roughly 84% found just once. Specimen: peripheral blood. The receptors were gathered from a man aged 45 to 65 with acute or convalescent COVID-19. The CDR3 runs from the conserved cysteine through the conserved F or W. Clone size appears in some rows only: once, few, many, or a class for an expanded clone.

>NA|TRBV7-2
CASSLVGSGTSGAYNEQFF
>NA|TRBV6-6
CASSGPPGGEQYF
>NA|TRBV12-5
CASGTPGTAFYF
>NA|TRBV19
CASRVDRDYGYTF
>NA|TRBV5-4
CASSSWALQETQYF
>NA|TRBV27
CASSFSGQPQHF
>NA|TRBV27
CASRPGQLMNTEAFF
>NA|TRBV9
CASSPPLAGGPKADTQYF
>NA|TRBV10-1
CASSETPDQETQYF
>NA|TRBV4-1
CASSQETGATDTQYF
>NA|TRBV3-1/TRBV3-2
CASSQGQGYNQPQHF
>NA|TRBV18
CASSPPGQGDSGELFF
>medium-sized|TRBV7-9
CASSSDGTSGYNEQFF
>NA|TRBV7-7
CASSLGGEWETQYF
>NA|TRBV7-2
CASSLGEFSYEQYF
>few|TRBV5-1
CASSFNSRAEAFF
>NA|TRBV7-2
CASSSTEYNEQFF
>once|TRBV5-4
CASSSDRDGGNTIYF
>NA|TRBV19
CASSIGTGASTDTQYF
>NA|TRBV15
CATSNPTGSGPDTQYF
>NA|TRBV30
CAWSGGPLDTQYF
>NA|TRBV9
CASSQGEGRQPQHF
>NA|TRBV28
CASRDLEDRDLEKLFF
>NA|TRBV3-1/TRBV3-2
CASSPRDRAQPQHF
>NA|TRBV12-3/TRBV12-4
CASRGGLLWGYTF
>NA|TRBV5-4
CASSLSTDRGSGNTIYF
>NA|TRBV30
CAWRSRPYEQYF
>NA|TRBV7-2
CASSFRAGGTDTQYF
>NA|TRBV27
CASARQGETDTQYF
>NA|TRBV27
CASSLGFRADTQYF
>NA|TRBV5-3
CARSQASGRAGETQYF
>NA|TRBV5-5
CASSLGGTENQPQHF
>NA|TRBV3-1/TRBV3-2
CASSRGAGGTYNEQFF
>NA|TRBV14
CASSRTGISYEQYF
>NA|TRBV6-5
CASSYRGDYNSPLHF
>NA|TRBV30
CAWSLRGYEQYF
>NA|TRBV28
CASRTLTGRYSNQPQHF